The present entry profiles one T cell receptor beta chain with its context. The antigen is undetermined. V was clipped by 5 bases and J by 2 bases, with 10 bases between them. This CDR3 is built from 13 residues. Germline CDR1 is SQVTM and CDR2 is ANQGSEA. These data belong to a study of cytomegalovirus exposure and HLA in healthy donors. Findings of the study overall: Analysis performed later found 15,000 or so TCR beta sequences associated with HLA alleles at 0.05 false discovery rate. A later analysis reported that several of the most significant clusters appeared to be linked to common viral pathogens, among them Epstein-Barr virus.

Use of 60 Vbeta and 13 Jbeta primers characterized the PCR. The protocol was immunoSEQ multiplex PCR, while the TCRdb copy is restricted to in-frame clones and leaves out a portion. There are approximately 170,000 clones in the sample; 85% occur only once, and 1% lies in the top ten. The source is a boy younger than 10 in good health and CMV-seronegative. Sequenced sample: PBMCs. The J gene is TRBJ2-1, the V gene TRBV29-1; D remains unclear. The CDR3 reads CSVLGGTYNEQFF. The CDR3 region has the DNA TGCAGCGTTCTCGGCGGAACCTACAATGAGCAGTTCTTC.